The rows below give T cell receptor beta chains drawn from one sample of a study of blood T cells in healthy people across ages. MiXCR, run by TCRdb on the 5' RACE reads, gives a single entry per CDR3 protein. The table records 700,000 or so distinct CDR3 sequences, about 24% of them present only once. The sequenced material came from blood. These receptors all come from a man in his 70s in good health. Each CDR3 is given with its conserved first and last residue. A D gene is named only where the DNA matches it firmly. Not every row has a clone size; where given, it reads once, few, many or a size class.

CDR3 length: 14; V gene: TRBV29-1; clone size: .; J gene: TRBJ1-3; D gene: .; CDR3 DNA: TGCAGCGTTGGCGGTCCAGGTTCGTCGAACACCATATATTTT; CDR3 protein: CSVGGPGSSNTIYF
CDR3 length: 14; V gene: TRBV7-8; clone size: .; J gene: TRBJ2-3; D gene: TRBD1; CDR3 DNA: TGTGCCAGCAGCCAGACAGGGGGCCCAGATACGCAGTATTTT; CDR3 protein: CASSQTGGPDTQYF
CDR3 length: 15; V gene: TRBV4-2; clone size: few; J gene: TRBJ1-1; D gene: .; CDR3 DNA: TGTGCCAGCAGCCAAAACGGGCAGTGGGACACTGAAGCTTTCTTT; CDR3 protein: CASSQNGQWDTEAFF
CDR3 length: 14; V gene: TRBV10-3; clone size: .; J gene: TRBJ2-3; D gene: TRBD2; CDR3 DNA: TGTGCCATCAGTCTAGCGGATCCCACAGATACGCAGTATTTT; CDR3 protein: CAISLADPTDTQYF
CDR3 length: 13; V gene: TRBV2; clone size: .; J gene: TRBJ1-1; D gene: .; CDR3 DNA: TGTGCCAGCTTTGGCCTAGGTCACACTGAAGCTTTCTTT; CDR3 protein: CASFGLGHTEAFF
CDR3 length: 11; V gene: TRBV29-1; clone size: few; J gene: TRBJ2-5; D gene: .; CDR3 DNA: TGCAGCGTAGGGGGGCGAGAGACCCAGTACTTC; CDR3 protein: CSVGGRETQYF
CDR3 length: 13; V gene: TRBV6-5; clone size: .; J gene: TRBJ2-1; D gene: .; CDR3 DNA: TGTGCCAGTGGGACGCGGAGGGGGGATGAGCAGTTCTTC; CDR3 protein: CASGTRRGDEQFF
CDR3 length: 15; V gene: TRBV10-2; clone size: .; J gene: TRBJ1-5; D gene: .; CDR3 DNA: TGCGCCAGCAGTGAGTCGAAATTCCTTGTTCAGCCCCAGCATTTT; CDR3 protein: CASSESKFLVQPQHF
CDR3 length: 14; V gene: TRBV10-3; clone size: few; J gene: TRBJ2-1; D gene: TRBD1; CDR3 DNA: TGTGCCATCAGCCGACAGGGGTCCTACAATGAGCAGTTCTTC; CDR3 protein: CAISRQGSYNEQFF
CDR3 length: 17; V gene: TRBV14; clone size: few; J gene: TRBJ2-1; D gene: .; CDR3 DNA: TGTGCCAGCAGCCAAGGGACTTTCTCCCGCTCCTACAATGAGCAGTTCTTC; CDR3 protein: CASSQGTFSRSYNEQFF
CDR3 length: 13; V gene: TRBV29-1; clone size: .; J gene: TRBJ2-1; D gene: .; CDR3 DNA: TGCAGCGTTGAAGTGGGGGGATACAATGAGCAGTTCTTC; CDR3 protein: CSVEVGGYNEQFF
CDR3 length: 16; V gene: TRBV12-3/TRBV12-4; clone size: few; J gene: TRBJ1-6; D gene: .; CDR3 DNA: TGTGCCAGCAGTTTGGGAGCGAGCTCCTATAATTCACCCCTCCACTTT; CDR3 protein: CASSLGASSYNSPLHF
CDR3 length: 14; V gene: TRBV20-1; clone size: few; J gene: TRBJ2-5; D gene: .; CDR3 DNA: TGCAGTGCTCCCACAGCCCCACGGTGGGAGACCCAGTACTTC; CDR3 protein: CSAPTAPRWETQYF
CDR3 length: 15; V gene: TRBV7-9; clone size: many; J gene: TRBJ1-2; D gene: .; CDR3 DNA: TGTGCCAGCAGCTTAGAACGTGGGGAACGGGATGGCTACACCTTC; CDR3 protein: CASSLERGERDGYTF
CDR3 length: 14; V gene: TRBV7-9; clone size: .; J gene: TRBJ2-2; D gene: .; CDR3 DNA: TGTGCCAGCAGCTCCGAAGGGCGAACCGGGGAGCTGTTTTTT; CDR3 protein: CASSSEGRTGELFF
CDR3 length: 12; V gene: TRBV9; clone size: .; J gene: TRBJ2-5; D gene: .; CDR3 DNA: TGTGCCAGCAGCACCCAGGGTGGGACCCAGTACTTC; CDR3 protein: CASSTQGGTQYF
CDR3 length: 14; V gene: TRBV20-1; clone size: few; J gene: TRBJ1-1; D gene: .; CDR3 DNA: TGCAGTGCTAGAGCCGGCCGGCCCTACACTGAAGCTTTCTTT; CDR3 protein: CSARAGRPYTEAFF
CDR3 length: 11; V gene: TRBV5-6; clone size: few; J gene: TRBJ2-1; D gene: .; CDR3 DNA: TGTCCCAGCAACTGCTACAATGAGCAGTTCTTC; CDR3 protein: CPSNCYNEQFF
CDR3 length: 13; V gene: TRBV7-2; clone size: .; J gene: TRBJ2-6; D gene: .; CDR3 DNA: TGTGCCAGCAGCTTAGCAGGGGTCAACGTCCTGACTTTC; CDR3 protein: CASSLAGVNVLTF
CDR3 length: 16; V gene: TRBV20-1; clone size: .; J gene: TRBJ2-2; D gene: TRBD1; CDR3 DNA: TGCAGTGCTAGAGATTATACAGGGGGCAACACCGGGGAGCTGTTTTTT; CDR3 protein: CSARDYTGGNTGELFF
CDR3 length: 17; V gene: TRBV5-1; clone size: .; J gene: TRBJ1-1; D gene: TRBD1; CDR3 DNA: TGCGCCAGCAGCTTGGCCCCCAGACAGGGTCAAGACACTGAAGCTTTCTTT; CDR3 protein: CASSLAPRQGQDTEAFF
CDR3 length: 16; V gene: TRBV5-5; clone size: .; J gene: TRBJ2-3; D gene: TRBD2; CDR3 DNA: TGTGCCAGCAGCTCGGGACTAGCCTTTTCCGCAGATACGCAGTATTTT; CDR3 protein: CASSSGLAFSADTQYF
CDR3 length: 13; V gene: TRBV12-3/TRBV12-4; clone size: .; J gene: TRBJ2-5; D gene: .; CDR3 DNA: TGTGCCAGCAGTTACCCTTGGGAAGAGACCCAGTACTTC; CDR3 protein: CASSYPWEETQYF
CDR3 length: 14; V gene: TRBV18; clone size: few; J gene: TRBJ2-4; D gene: TRBD1; CDR3 DNA: TGTGCCAGCTCACCCCTGACAGGGTCGGACATTCAGTACTTC; CDR3 protein: CASSPLTGSDIQYF
CDR3 length: 16; V gene: TRBV7-2; clone size: .; J gene: TRBJ2-1; D gene: .; CDR3 DNA: TGTGCCAGCAGCTCCTTTTCGGGGACCCACTACAATGAGCAGTTCTTC; CDR3 protein: CASSSFSGTHYNEQFF
CDR3 length: 16; V gene: TRBV7-2; clone size: .; J gene: TRBJ2-1; D gene: TRBD2; CDR3 DNA: TGTGCCAGCAGCTTGAAACTAGCGGGAGCAGGAAATGAGCAGTTCTTC; CDR3 protein: CASSLKLAGAGNEQFF
CDR3 length: 15; V gene: TRBV7-2; clone size: few; J gene: TRBJ2-5; D gene: TRBD2; CDR3 DNA: TGTGCCAGCAGCTTAAGACTAGCGGGGGCCCAGACCCAGTACTTC; CDR3 protein: CASSLRLAGAQTQYF
CDR3 length: 15; V gene: TRBV27; clone size: .; J gene: TRBJ2-5; D gene: TRBD2; CDR3 DNA: TGTGCCAGCCACCCTCTTTCTAGCGGCGGTCATTTCCAGTACTTC; CDR3 protein: CASHPLSSGGHFQYF
CDR3 length: 14; V gene: TRBV12-3/TRBV12-4; clone size: .; J gene: TRBJ1-1; D gene: TRBD1; CDR3 DNA: TGTGCCAGCAGACCGACAGGGGAGGTGATTCGAGCTTTCTTT; CDR3 protein: CASRPTGEVIRAFF
CDR3 length: 15; V gene: TRBV7-8; clone size: .; J gene: TRBJ2-7; D gene: TRBD1; CDR3 DNA: TGTGCCAGCAGCTTAGTGGGGACAGGCGTAAGCGAGCAGTACTTC; CDR3 protein: CASSLVGTGVSEQYF
CDR3 length: 13; V gene: TRBV3-1; clone size: .; J gene: TRBJ2-5; D gene: .; CDR3 DNA: TGTGCCAGCAGCCAAGTAGCGTTAGAGACCCAGTACTTC; CDR3 protein: CASSQVALETQYF
CDR3 length: 13; V gene: TRBV12-3/TRBV12-4; clone size: .; J gene: TRBJ2-1; D gene: .; CDR3 DNA: TGTGCCAGCAGTTTGGGGGCTATCAATGAGCAGTTCTTC; CDR3 protein: CASSLGAINEQFF
CDR3 length: 13; V gene: TRBV12-3/TRBV12-4; clone size: many; J gene: TRBJ2-1; D gene: TRBD1; CDR3 DNA: TGTGCCAGCAGTCGGACAGGGAACAATGAGCAGTTCTTC; CDR3 protein: CASSRTGNNEQFF
CDR3 length: 17; V gene: TRBV25-1; clone size: .; J gene: TRBJ2-5; D gene: TRBD1; CDR3 DNA: TGTGCCAGCAGTTTATTCGGGACAGGAGCCGCCCAAGAGACCCAGTACTTC; CDR3 protein: CASSLFGTGAAQETQYF
CDR3 length: 13; V gene: TRBV28; clone size: many; J gene: TRBJ1-2; D gene: .; CDR3 DNA: TGTGCCAGCAGTTTTCGGACAAATCATGGCTACACCTTC; CDR3 protein: CASSFRTNHGYTF
CDR3 length: 16; V gene: TRBV11-2; clone size: .; J gene: TRBJ2-2; D gene: .; CDR3 DNA: TGTGCCAGCAGCTTATTACAGGGTATAGGCACCGGGGAGCTGTTTTTT; CDR3 protein: CASSLLQGIGTGELFF
CDR3 length: 13; V gene: TRBV6-5; clone size: many; J gene: TRBJ1-2; D gene: .; CDR3 DNA: TGTGCCAGCAGTGGTAGAGGGGGAGCAGGCTACACCTTC; CDR3 protein: CASSGRGGAGYTF
CDR3 length: 14; V gene: TRBV7-9; clone size: .; J gene: TRBJ1-2; D gene: .; CDR3 DNA: TGTGCCAGCAGCTTGGATTTTACTAACTATGGCTACACCTTC; CDR3 protein: CASSLDFTNYGYTF
CDR3 length: 14; V gene: TRBV5-1; clone size: .; J gene: TRBJ2-5; D gene: .; CDR3 DNA: TGCGCCAGCAGCTTGGGGTCGGTAAAAGAGACCCAGTACTTC; CDR3 protein: CASSLGSVKETQYF
CDR3 length: 16; V gene: TRBV7-6; clone size: .; J gene: TRBJ2-2; D gene: .; CDR3 DNA: TGTGCCAGCAGCTCCCCGTCTGGGGGCGCCACCGGGGAGCTGTTTTTT; CDR3 protein: CASSSPSGGATGELFF
CDR3 length: 14; V gene: TRBV7-8; clone size: .; J gene: TRBJ2-5; D gene: .; CDR3 DNA: TGTGCCAGCAACCCGGGACTGGGAACAGAGCCCCAGTACTTC; CDR3 protein: CASNPGLGTEPQYF
CDR3 length: 15; V gene: TRBV20-1; clone size: few; J gene: TRBJ1-2; D gene: .; CDR3 DNA: TGCAGTGCTAGCGTCGCGGGGGCGGGTAACTATGGCTACACCTTC; CDR3 protein: CSASVAGAGNYGYTF
CDR3 length: 15; V gene: TRBV7-2; clone size: few; J gene: TRBJ2-3; D gene: .; CDR3 DNA: TGTGCCAGCATCATCGTGGCAGCTAGCACAGATACGCAGTATTTT; CDR3 protein: CASIIVAASTDTQYF
CDR3 length: 18; V gene: TRBV15; clone size: .; J gene: TRBJ2-1; D gene: TRBD2; CDR3 DNA: TGTGCCACCAGCCCAGACCCCTGGCTAGCGGGAGGCTACAATGAGCAGTTCTTC; CDR3 protein: CATSPDPWLAGGYNEQFF
CDR3 length: 15; V gene: TRBV28; clone size: few; J gene: TRBJ2-5; D gene: TRBD2; CDR3 DNA: TGTGCCAGCAGTTCCCCGGGACTAGGGCAAGAGACCCAGTACTTC; CDR3 protein: CASSSPGLGQETQYF
CDR3 length: 14; V gene: TRBV20-1; clone size: .; J gene: TRBJ1-2; D gene: .; CDR3 DNA: TGCAGTGCTAGTACGGGGGCGATTTACTATGGCTACACCTTC; CDR3 protein: CSASTGAIYYGYTF
CDR3 length: 19; V gene: TRBV7-8; clone size: .; J gene: TRBJ1-4; D gene: TRBD1; CDR3 DNA: TGTGCCAGCAGCTCCCCCCCGGACAGGGCGTGGGCTAGAAATGAAGAACTGTTTTTT; CDR3 protein: CASSSPPDRAWARNEELFF
CDR3 length: 15; V gene: TRBV7-8; clone size: .; J gene: TRBJ2-7; D gene: .; CDR3 DNA: TGTGCCAGCAGCTTGACGGGGGCCGTCACCTACGAGCAGTACTTC; CDR3 protein: CASSLTGAVTYEQYF
CDR3 length: 15; V gene: TRBV20-1; clone size: few; J gene: TRBJ2-1; D gene: .; CDR3 DNA: TGCAGTGCTAGAGATAGACATCGCCCCTACAATGAGCAGTTCTTC; CDR3 protein: CSARDRHRPYNEQFF
CDR3 length: 15; V gene: TRBV11-2; clone size: few; J gene: TRBJ2-1; D gene: .; CDR3 DNA: TGTGCCAGCAGCTTAGTTCGCGGTAGGAACAATGAGCAGTTCTTC; CDR3 protein: CASSLVRGRNNEQFF
CDR3 length: 14; V gene: TRBV2; clone size: few; J gene: TRBJ1-1; D gene: .; CDR3 DNA: TGTGCCAGCAGACCGGACAACTCTAACACTGAAGCTTTCTTT; CDR3 protein: CASRPDNSNTEAFF
CDR3 length: 17; V gene: TRBV5-1; clone size: .; J gene: TRBJ1-1; D gene: TRBD1; CDR3 DNA: TGCGCCAGCAGCTTAGGGACAGGGGGCTTTTTTAGCACTGAAGCTTTCTTT; CDR3 protein: CASSLGTGGFFSTEAFF
CDR3 length: 14; V gene: TRBV3-1; clone size: .; J gene: TRBJ2-5; D gene: TRBD2; CDR3 DNA: TGTGCCAGCAGCCATGGAGGGAGGGGAGAGACCCAGTACTTC; CDR3 protein: CASSHGGRGETQYF
CDR3 length: 13; V gene: TRBV29-1; clone size: .; J gene: TRBJ1-1; D gene: .; CDR3 DNA: TGCAGCCCAACTCGCGCGGGGAACACTGAAGCTTTCTTT; CDR3 protein: CSPTRAGNTEAFF
CDR3 length: 13; V gene: TRBV2; clone size: .; J gene: TRBJ2-3; D gene: .; CDR3 DNA: TGTGCCAGCAGCGCGACTAGGTCCGGTACGCAGTATTTT; CDR3 protein: CASSATRSGTQYF
CDR3 length: 15; V gene: TRBV11-2; clone size: .; J gene: TRBJ1-5; D gene: TRBD1; CDR3 DNA: TGTGCCAGCAGCATCGACAGGGTCGCCGGCCAGCCCCAGCATTTT; CDR3 protein: CASSIDRVAGQPQHF
CDR3 length: 13; V gene: TRBV5-1; clone size: many; J gene: TRBJ2-2; D gene: .; CDR3 DNA: TGCGCCAGCAGCTTCGGTGACACCGGGGAGCTGTTTTTT; CDR3 protein: CASSFGDTGELFF
CDR3 length: 17; V gene: TRBV27; clone size: few; J gene: TRBJ1-2; D gene: TRBD1; CDR3 DNA: TGTGCCAGCAGTGCGTCCCGGGACAGGGCCCAATACTATGGCTACACCTTC; CDR3 protein: CASSASRDRAQYYGYTF
CDR3 length: 17; V gene: TRBV12-3/TRBV12-4; clone size: .; J gene: TRBJ2-3; D gene: TRBD2; CDR3 DNA: TGTGCCAGCAGTTTAGGGACTAGCGGGGGGGGGGCAGATACGCAGTATTTT; CDR3 protein: CASSLGTSGGGADTQYF